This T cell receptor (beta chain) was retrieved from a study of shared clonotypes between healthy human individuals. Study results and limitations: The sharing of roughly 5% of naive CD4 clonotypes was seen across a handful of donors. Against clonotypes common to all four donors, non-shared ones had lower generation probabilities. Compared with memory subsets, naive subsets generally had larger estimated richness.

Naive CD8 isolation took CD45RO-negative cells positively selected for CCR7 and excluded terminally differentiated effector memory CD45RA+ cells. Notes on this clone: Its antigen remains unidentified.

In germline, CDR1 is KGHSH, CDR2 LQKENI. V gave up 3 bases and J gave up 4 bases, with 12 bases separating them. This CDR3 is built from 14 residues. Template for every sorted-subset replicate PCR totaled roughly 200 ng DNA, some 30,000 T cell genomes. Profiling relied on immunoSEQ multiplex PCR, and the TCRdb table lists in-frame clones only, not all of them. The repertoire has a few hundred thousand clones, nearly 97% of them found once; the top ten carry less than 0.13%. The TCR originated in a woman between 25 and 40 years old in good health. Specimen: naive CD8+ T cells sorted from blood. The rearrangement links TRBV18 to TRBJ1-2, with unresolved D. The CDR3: CASSPGHRPYGYTF. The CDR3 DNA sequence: TGTGCCAGCTCACCGGGTCATCGACCCTATGGCTACACCTTC.